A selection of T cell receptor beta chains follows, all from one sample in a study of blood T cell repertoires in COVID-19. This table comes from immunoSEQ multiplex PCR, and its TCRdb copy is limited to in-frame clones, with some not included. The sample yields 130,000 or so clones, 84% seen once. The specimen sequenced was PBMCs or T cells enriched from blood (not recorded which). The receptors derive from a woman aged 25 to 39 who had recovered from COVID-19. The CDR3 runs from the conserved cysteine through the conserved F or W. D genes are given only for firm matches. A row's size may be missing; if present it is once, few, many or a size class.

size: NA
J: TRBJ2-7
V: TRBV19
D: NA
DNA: TGTGCCAGTAGGGGGGCGTCAACTCACGAGCAGTACTTC
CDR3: CASRGASTHEQYF

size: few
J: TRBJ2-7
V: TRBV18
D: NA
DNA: TGTGCCAGCTCACTCAAGGGGGTGTACTACGAGCAGTACTTC
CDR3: CASSLKGVYYEQYF

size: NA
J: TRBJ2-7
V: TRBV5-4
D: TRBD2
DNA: TGTGCCAGCAGCTTGGGATGGGGGGGTTACGAGCAGTACTTC
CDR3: CASSLGWGGYEQYF

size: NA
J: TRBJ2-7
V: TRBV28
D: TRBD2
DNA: TGTGCCAGCAGCCTCGGGACTAGCGGACGCCTTAAGGTGCAGTACTTC
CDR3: CASSLGTSGRLKVQYF

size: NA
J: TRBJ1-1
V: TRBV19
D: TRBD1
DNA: TGTGCCAGTAGTCAAAGACAGGGTGAAGCTTTCTTT
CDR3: CASSQRQGEAFF

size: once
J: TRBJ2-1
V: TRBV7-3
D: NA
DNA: TGTGCCAGCAGCTCTCCCTGGGTTGCGGGCAATGAGCAGTTCTTC
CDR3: CASSSPWVAGNEQFF

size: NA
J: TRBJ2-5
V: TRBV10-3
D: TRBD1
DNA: TGTGCCATCAGTGAGTCGAGAGGGACAGTCCAAGAGACCCAGTACTTC
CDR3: CAISESRGTVQETQYF

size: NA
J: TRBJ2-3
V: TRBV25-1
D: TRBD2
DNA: TGTGCCAGCAGTGATCTATCCCTGACTAGCGGCACAGATACGCAGTATTTT
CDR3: CASSDLSLTSGTDTQYF

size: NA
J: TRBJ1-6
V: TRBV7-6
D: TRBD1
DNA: TGTGCCAGCAGCTTAAGGGGTGGCTGGGACAGGGAGAATTCACCCCTCCACTTT
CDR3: CASSLRGGWDRENSPLHF

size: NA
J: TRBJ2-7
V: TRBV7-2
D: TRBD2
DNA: TGTGCCAGCAGCCCGGACTCCGGCGGGAGCTACGAGCAGTACTTC
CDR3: CASSPDSGGSYEQYF

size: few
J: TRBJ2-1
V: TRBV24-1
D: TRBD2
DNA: TGTGCCACCAGTGACACGGGACTAGCGGACAAAAAGTTCTTC
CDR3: CATSDTGLADKKFF

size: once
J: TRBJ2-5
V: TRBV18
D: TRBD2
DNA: TGTGCCAGCTCACCACAACTAGCGGGAGGGACTAGAGAGACCCAGTACTTC
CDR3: CASSPQLAGGTRETQYF

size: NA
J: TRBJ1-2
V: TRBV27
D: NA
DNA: TGTGCCAGCAGACGTAAACAGGAATCTAACTATGGCTACACCTTC
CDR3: CASRRKQESNYGYTF

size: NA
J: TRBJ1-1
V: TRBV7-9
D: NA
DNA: TGTGCCAGCAGCTTAGAAGGGGTGAACACTGAAGCTTTCTTT
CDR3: CASSLEGVNTEAFF

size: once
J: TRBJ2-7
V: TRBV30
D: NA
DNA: TGTGCCTGGGATACAGGGCACTCCCTTACCTACGAGCAGTACTTC
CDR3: CAWDTGHSLTYEQYF

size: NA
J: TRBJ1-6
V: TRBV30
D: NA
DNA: TGTGCCTGGAGTCGTGTAGGAGGGGCTTCACCCCTCCACTTT
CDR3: CAWSRVGGASPLHF

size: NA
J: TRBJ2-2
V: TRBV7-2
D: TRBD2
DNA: TGTGCCAGCAGCTTAGCTAGGACTAGCAACACCGGGGAGCTGTTTTTT
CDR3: CASSLARTSNTGELFF

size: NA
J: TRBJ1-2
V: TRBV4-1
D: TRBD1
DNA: TGCGCCAGCAGCCAAGAAAGGACAGGGCTTAGTTATGGCTACACCTTC
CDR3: CASSQERTGLSYGYTF

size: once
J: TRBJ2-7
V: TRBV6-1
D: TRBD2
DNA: TGTGCCAGCAGTGAATACCTCCGAGCGGGAGCGGACGAGCAGTACTTC
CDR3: CASSEYLRAGADEQYF

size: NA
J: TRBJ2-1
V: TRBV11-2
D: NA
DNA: TGTGCCAGCAGCCCGGGAGCGAGCTCCTACAATGAGCAGTTCTTC
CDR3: CASSPGASSYNEQFF

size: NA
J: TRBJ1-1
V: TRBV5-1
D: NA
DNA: TGCGCCAGCCGCCGGGCAGGGACTACTGAAGCTTTCTTT
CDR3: CASRRAGTTEAFF

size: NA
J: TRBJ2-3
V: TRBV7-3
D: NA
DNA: TGTGCCAGCAGCCTACGCCCCACAGATACGCAGTATTTT
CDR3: CASSLRPTDTQYF

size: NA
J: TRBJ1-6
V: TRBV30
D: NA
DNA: TGTGCCTGGAGTGTGCTTAGCGGTTCACCCCTCCACTTT
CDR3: CAWSVLSGSPLHF

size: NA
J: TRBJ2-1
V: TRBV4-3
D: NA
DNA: TGCGCCAGCAGCCAAGACTTACCCAGCTACAATGAGCAGTTCTTC
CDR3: CASSQDLPSYNEQFF

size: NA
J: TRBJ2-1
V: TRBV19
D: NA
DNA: TGTGCCAGTAGTATTTTGTTAGGGAGGACCGCCTACAATGAGCAGTTCTTC
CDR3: CASSILLGRTAYNEQFF

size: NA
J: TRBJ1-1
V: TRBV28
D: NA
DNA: TGTGCCAGCAGTTTCCGAACATTCGGAGGGGACACTGAAGCTTTCTTT
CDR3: CASSFRTFGGDTEAFF

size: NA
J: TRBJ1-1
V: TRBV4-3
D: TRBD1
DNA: TGCGCCAGCAGCCAGCGGAGGGACAGAATGAACACTGAAGCTTTCTTT
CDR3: CASSQRRDRMNTEAFF

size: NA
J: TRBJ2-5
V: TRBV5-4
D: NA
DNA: TGTGCCAGCAGTCCACAGGGCCCAGGGGGGGAGACCCAGTACTTC
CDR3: CASSPQGPGGETQYF

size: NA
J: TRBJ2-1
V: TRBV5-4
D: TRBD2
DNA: TGTGCCAGCAGCGACTATTTGGGGAGGGCCTACAATGAGCAGTTCTTC
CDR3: CASSDYLGRAYNEQFF

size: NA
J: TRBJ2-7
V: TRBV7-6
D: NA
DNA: TGTGCCAGCAGCTTAGATGGGCGGCAGGGCAACGAGCAGTACTTC
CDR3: CASSLDGRQGNEQYF

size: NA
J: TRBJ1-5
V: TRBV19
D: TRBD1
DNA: TGTGCCAGTAGTAATGCAGGGGGTAGTAATCAGCCCCAGCATTTT
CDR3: CASSNAGGSNQPQHF

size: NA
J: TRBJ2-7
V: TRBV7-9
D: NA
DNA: TGTGCCAGCAGCCCCCGGGTGGTGAAGGCATACGAGCAGTACTTC
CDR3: CASSPRVVKAYEQYF

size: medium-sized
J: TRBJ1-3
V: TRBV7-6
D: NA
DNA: TGTGCCAGCAGCCGGACAGTCTCTGGAAACACCATATATTTT
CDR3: CASSRTVSGNTIYF

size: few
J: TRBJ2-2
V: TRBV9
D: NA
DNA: TGTGCCAGCAGCTCCCTAGCGAGAGCCGGGGAGCTGTTTTTT
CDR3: CASSSLARAGELFF